The rows below give T cell receptor beta chains drawn from one sample of a study of blood T cell repertoires in COVID-19. Profiling relied on immunoSEQ multiplex PCR, and the TCRdb table lists in-frame clones only, not all of them. Of about 350,000 clones listed, about nine tenths are singletons. The sequencing sample was made of peripheral blood. These receptors all come from a woman between 55 and 75 years old with COVID-19, enrolled during active disease. Each CDR3 is given with its conserved first and last residue. The D gene is left open where the match is weak. Only part of the rows carry a size: once, few, many, or a class if the clone is expanded.

j_call,clone_size,d_call,v_call,cdr3_aa,cdr3_nt
TRBJ2-5,NA,TRBD2,TRBV5-3,CARSLGTSGGAVRETQYF,TGTGCCAGAAGCTTGGGGACTAGCGGGGGGGCTGTTCGAGAGACCCAGTACTTC
TRBJ1-1,NA,NA,TRBV18,CASSPPLGGEAFF,TGTGCCAGCTCACCACCGCTAGGTGGTGAAGCTTTCTTT
TRBJ1-1,NA,NA,TRBV3-1/TRBV3-2,CASSPPSRSTEAFF,TGTGCCAGCAGCCCGCCCTCGCGTTCGACTGAAGCTTTCTTT
TRBJ1-5,once,TRBD1,TRBV19,CATALRGQNQPQHF,TGTGCCACCGCACTCAGGGGGCAAAATCAGCCCCAGCATTTT
TRBJ2-1,few,NA,TRBV6-5,CASSPLGGQRDEQFF,TGTGCCAGCAGTCCCCTGGGGGGGCAAAGGGATGAGCAGTTCTTC
TRBJ1-1,NA,NA,TRBV29-1,CSASGIMNTEAFF,TGCAGCGCTTCAGGGATAATGAACACTGAAGCTTTCTTT
TRBJ1-2,NA,NA,TRBV11-2,CASRRTAESYGYTF,TGTGCCAGCAGAAGAACGGCGGAAAGCTATGGCTACACCTTC
TRBJ1-4,NA,NA,TRBV27,CASSLHATNEKLFF,TGTGCCAGCAGTTTACATGCAACTAATGAAAAACTGTTTTTT
TRBJ1-2,NA,NA,TRBV5-4,CASRDTGKGNYGYTF,TGTGCCAGCAGGGATACAGGGAAGGGAAACTATGGCTACACCTTC
TRBJ2-3,NA,TRBD2,TRBV5-4,CASSPGLASTSTDTQYF,TGTGCCAGCAGCCCGGGACTAGCTTCGACTAGCACAGATACGCAGTATTTT
TRBJ2-7,NA,TRBD1,TRBV27,CASSATGADEQYF,TGTGCCAGCAGTGCGACAGGGGCTGACGAGCAGTACTTC
TRBJ1-1,few,NA,TRBV19,CASTHRGFNTEAFF,TGTGCCAGTACCCATCGGGGTTTCAACACTGAAGCTTTCTTT
TRBJ1-1,NA,NA,TRBV7-3,CASSLMADLNTEAFF,TGTGCCAGCAGCTTAATGGCAGATTTGAACACTGAAGCTTTCTTT
TRBJ2-7,NA,NA,TRBV28,CASSAPGVKSSYEQYF,TGTGCCAGCAGTGCCCCGGGGGTGAAGAGCTCCTACGAGCAGTACTTC
TRBJ1-1,NA,TRBD1,TRBV5-1,CASSRGQGMNTEAFF,TGCGCCAGCAGCCGAGGACAGGGCATGAACACTGAAGCTTTCTTT
TRBJ1-6,NA,TRBD1,TRBV7-3,CASSQTGLDSPLHF,TGTGCCAGCAGCCAGACAGGGTTGGATTCACCCCTCCACTTT
TRBJ2-7,NA,NA,TRBV7-9,CASTGTSDEQYF,TGTGCCAGCACAGGGACATCGGACGAGCAGTACTTC
TRBJ1-1,NA,NA,TRBV11-2,CASSLVVGGGNTEAFF,TGTGCCAGCAGCTTAGTGGTCGGGGGAGGAAACACTGAAGCTTTCTTT
TRBJ1-2,NA,TRBD1,TRBV6-1,CASTDRGPGYTF,TGTGCCAGCACCGACAGGGGGCCTGGCTACACCTTC
TRBJ2-3,NA,TRBD2,TRBV7-2,CASSFTGGAVTDTQYF,TGTGCCAGCAGCTTTACCGGGGGGGCGGTCACAGATACGCAGTATTTT
TRBJ2-7,NA,TRBD1,TRBV15,CATSKPGTGSYEQYF,TGTGCCACCAGCAAACCCGGGACAGGCTCCTACGAGCAGTACTTC
TRBJ1-2,NA,NA,TRBV28,CASSPRGTGFYGYTF,TGTGCCAGCAGTCCCAGGGGAACAGGGTTCTATGGCTACACCTTC
TRBJ2-2,NA,TRBD2,TRBV3-1/TRBV3-2,CASSPRGTRYTGELFF,TGTGCCAGCAGCCCTCGCGGGACTAGGTACACCGGGGAGCTGTTTTTT
TRBJ2-7,NA,NA,TRBV27,CASSQDPRVALSYEQYF,TGTGCCAGCAGTCAAGACCCGAGGGTAGCGCTTTCCTACGAGCAGTACTTC
TRBJ1-6,NA,TRBD1,TRBV9,CASSPTGEAYNSPLHF,TGTGCCAGCAGCCCTACAGGGGAGGCCTATAATTCACCCCTCCACTTT
TRBJ1-4,NA,NA,TRBV3-1/TRBV3-2,CASSQGPPSEKLFF,TGTGCCAGCAGCCAAGGGCCCCCAAGTGAAAAACTGTTTTTT
TRBJ2-3,NA,TRBD2,TRBV4-2,CASSQEASGGTDTQYF,TGTGCCAGCAGCCAAGAGGCTAGCGGGGGGACAGATACGCAGTATTTT
TRBJ1-5,NA,NA,TRBV30,CAWSVRVNQPQHF,TGTGCCTGGAGTGTACGGGTCAATCAGCCCCAGCATTTT
TRBJ2-3,NA,TRBD1,TRBV11-2,CASSTYRGTADTQYF,TGTGCCAGCAGCACATACAGGGGGACGGCAGATACGCAGTATTTT